The 31 T cell receptor beta chains in this list originate from one sample, sequenced in a study of regulatory T cells in long-lasting Graves disease. Time point here: persistent/refractory GD, antithyroid drugs over 5 years with positive TRAb. There was RNA extracted from PBMCs, and the TCR library was made from it. TCR beta libraries were built with iRepertoire HTBI primers and Arm-PCR of CDR3 regions. One entry per CDR3 protein, called by TCRdb with MiXCR from the multiplex PCR reads. Among 310,000 or so distinct CDR3 sequences listed, roughly a fifth were seen once. Sequenced material: peripheral blood mononuclear cells (PBMCs), taken when the disease was refractory, from a patient treated with antithyroid drugs. Every receptor here comes from a female donor with Graves disease.

This clonotype has only a few counts. V and J are TRBV27 and TRBJ2-7, with 7 bases matching TRBD1. In germline, CDR1 is MNHEY, CDR2 SMNVEV (reference sequence). The CDR3 extends over 17 amino acids. V trimming: 5 bases; J trimming: 2 bases; junction bases outside the gene matches: 15. Here the CDR3 DNA reads TGTGCCAGCAGTCGTACCCAAATCGTTGACAGGGCCTACGAGCAGTACTTC. Its protein is CASSRTQIVDRAYEQYF.

This clonotype came up once. The chain combines TRBV20-1 with TRBJ2-7, with TRBD2 identical over 9 bases. After removal of 4 bases from V and 0 bases from J, the junction contained 1 base not matched to a gene. Germline V gives CDR1 DFQATT, CDR2 SNEGSKA (reference sequence). CDR3 size: 13 residues. The chain's CDR3 is CSAKLAGSYEQYF. The DNA for the CDR3 is TGCAGTGCTAAACTAGCGGGCTCCTACGAGCAGTACTTC.

This clonotype was picked up many times. The chain carries TRBV12-5 and TRBJ2-2; D gene ambiguous. Trimming pared 5 bases from V and 4 bases from J, leaving 11 bases between. The CDR3 runs 14 residues. Germline-derived CDR1 and CDR2 are LGHNT and FRNRAP. The CDR3 protein is CASGRLGITGELFF. The CDR3 bases are TGTGCTAGTGGTCGCCTGGGGATCACCGGGGAGCTGTTTTTT.

This clonotype appeared many times. The chain couples TRBV2 to TRBJ1-5, with no clear D. Germline V CDR1 and CDR2: SNHLY, FYNNEI. V gave up 8 bases and J gave up 1 base, with 18 bases separating them. The CDR3 contains 16 residues. The CDR3 DNA sequence: TGTGCCAGCGAGGGTGACTTAACGCGAAGCAATCAGCCCCAGCATTTT. Translating gives CASEGDLTRSNQPQHF.

This clonotype was detected ten times or more. The rearrangement uses TRBV3-1 and TRBJ2-5, with D possibly TRBD1 on 6 matching bases. This CDR3 has 14 residues. V was pared by 2 bases and J by 5 bases, with 12 bases between. Germline CDR1 and CDR2: LGHDT and YNNKEL (reference sequence). CDR3 coding DNA: TGTGCCAGCAGCCAACCGGCTAGGGGGGAGACCCAGTACTTC. It codes for CASSQPARGETQYF.

A few counts support this clonotype. CDR3 coding DNA: TGCGCCAGCAGCCAACCTTATGGTTACAATGAGCAGTTCTTC. This gives the protein CASSQPYGYNEQFF. The chain is built from TRBV4-1 and TRBJ2-1; no clear D gene. The CDR3 length is 14 residues. Germline values: CDR1 MGHRA, CDR2 YSYEKL. Deletions cut 2 bases from V and 4 bases from J, with 9 bases between.

The V and J genes are TRBV10-3 and TRBJ1-2; no firm D call. Between the trimmed V and J ends, which lost 0 bases and 4 bases, there was a span of 9 bases. The CDR3 covers 14 residues. Per germline, CDR1 ENHRY and CDR2 SYGVKD. The chain's CDR3 is CAISESYSTYGYTF. The CDR3 DNA reads as TGTGCCATCAGTGAGTCCTACAGCACCTATGGCTACACCTTC.

This clonotype appeared many times. The J gene is TRBJ2-7, the V gene TRBV20-1, with D perhaps assigned TRBD1 or TRBD2 (5 bases each). Germline V gene sequence: CDR1 DFQATT, CDR2 SNEGSKA (reference sequence). The CDR3 runs 14 residues. Trimming stripped 6 bases from V and 1 base from J, with 16 bases between. The CDR3 loop is CSAPPGPPSYEQYF. The CDR3 DNA reads TGCAGTGCACCCCCGGGACCTCCTTCCTACGAGCAGTACTTC.

There are a few counts of this clonotype. The J gene is TRBJ2-5, the V gene TRBV7-2; D gene uncertain. The J call is doubtful: the DNA matches TRBJ2-1 better. The germline gives CDR1 SGHTA, CDR2 FQGNSA. This CDR3 is built from 14 residues. The CDR3 reads CASSLGHGSLEQFF. The CDR3 DNA reads as TGTGCCAGCAGCTTAGGCCATGGCAGCCTGGAGCAGTTCTTC.

The chain carries TRBV29-1 and TRBJ1-1; D possibly corresponds to TRBD1 (5 bases). Trimming removed 6 bases at V and 4 bases at J, with 15 bases between. This CDR3 comprises 13 residues. CDR1 and CDR2 (germline): SQVTM, ANQGSEA. CDR3 coding DNA: TGCAGCGTCCCGGGGCCCGGGGGCACTGAAGCTTTCTTT. Translating it yields CSVPGPGGTEAFF.

This clonotype came up a few times. This chain joins TRBV28 and TRBJ2-3, with 8 bases fitting TRBD1. After removal of 5 bases from V and 3 bases from J, the junction contained 7 bases not matched to a gene. CDR3 length: 15 residues. Germline V lookup: CDR1 MDHEN, CDR2 SYDVKM. The CDR3 DNA is TGTGCCAGCAGTGGAAGGACAGGGCTAACAGATACGCAGTATTTT. Encoded protein: CASSGRTGLTDTQYF. The full variable domain, in which reference TRBV28 and TRBJ2-3 provide the parts outside the CDR3, is DVKVTQSSRYLVKRTGEKVFLECVQDMDHENMFWYRQDPGLGLRLIYFSYDVKMKEKGDIPEGYSVSREKKERFSLILESASTNQTSMYLCASSGRTGLTDTQYFGPGTRLTVL.

This clonotype was seen more than once but under ten times. The gene calls are TRBV5-5 and TRBJ2-7; 7 bases align to TRBD2. There are 15 residues in the CDR3. The J segment lost 0 bases and the V segment lost 4 bases, leaving 7 bases of the junction unmatched. Looked up from germline, CDR1 is SGHKS and CDR2 is YYEKEE (reference sequence). The CDR3 coding sequence is TGTGCCAGCAGCCCCCGCCGGGACTACTCCTACGAGCAGTACTTC. Translating gives CASSPRRDYSYEQYF.

CDR3 sequence: CASHGTGVVYGYTF. DNA for the CDR3: TGTGCCAGCCACGGGACAGGGGTCGTCTATGGCTACACCTTC. The chain has TRBV11-2 and TRBJ1-2, with 10 bases that match TRBD1. Trimming took 8 bases from V and 4 from J; bases not matched to a gene: 7. The V gene's germline CDR1 is SGHAT and CDR2 FQNNGV. CDR3 length: 14 amino acids.

This clonotype was counted a few times. This sequence joins TRBV5-1 and TRBJ2-1; 13 bases agree with TRBD2. This CDR3 contains 16 residues. The germline V gene encodes CDR1 SGHRS and CDR2 YFSETQ. The junction had 5 bases not matched to a gene; V was cut back by 4 bases and J by 4 bases. The CDR3 DNA is TGCGCCAGCAGCGTGACTAGCGGGAGGCCTTACAATGAGCAGTTCTTC. This sequence encodes CASSVTSGRPYNEQFF.

This sequence joins TRBV6-1 and TRBJ1-2, with D possibly matching TRBD1 (6 bases). Per the germline V gene, CDR1 is MNHNS and CDR2 is SASEGT. The CDR3 loop spans 13 amino acids. The V and J ends lost 6 bases and 7 bases respectively, with 15 bases between them. CDR3 DNA: TGTGCCAGCAGCCCCGACAGGCACGCTGGCTACACCTTC. Amino acid sequence: CASSPDRHAGYTF.

This clonotype was counted many times. The chain has TRBV20-1 and TRBJ2-7; 9 bases map to TRBD2. V was pared by 3 bases and J by 3 bases, with 9 bases of the junction left unmatched. The CDR3 is 15 residues long. Germline CDR1 DFQATT, CDR2 SNEGSKA (reference sequence). CDR3 in amino acids: CSARGTAGGNYEQYF. CDR3 nucleotide sequence: TGCAGTGCTAGGGGGACAGCGGGGGGAAACTACGAGCAGTACTTC.

This clonotype was observed a few times. The rearrangement uses TRBV7-9 and TRBJ2-7, with 10 nucleotides matching TRBD2. The CDR3 runs to 14 residues. V lost 6 bases and J lost 7; bases outside the gene matches: 9. Germline assignment: CDR1 SEHNR and CDR2 FQNEAQ (reference sequence). The CDR3 spells CASRPSGGLGEQYF. CDR3 sequence (DNA): TGTGCCAGCAGACCTAGCGGGGGCCTGGGTGAGCAGTACTTC.

The chain combines TRBV27 with TRBJ2-6; D might be TRBD1 (6 bases). The V gene lost 6 bases and the J gene lost 0 bases, with 21 bases spanning the gap. CDR1 MNHEY and CDR2 SMNVEV come from the germline V gene (reference sequence). This CDR3 has 19 amino acids. The CDR3 nucleotides are TGTGCCAGCAGCCAATTCCCAGGGGCAACCATCTCTGGGGCCAACGTCCTGACTTTC. It codes for CASSQFPGATISGANVLTF.

This clonotype showed up many times. CDR3 DNA sequence: TGCAGTGCTTTGAAGCTTATTTCCTACGAGCAGTACTTC. Translating it yields CSALKLISYEQYF. The V and J genes are TRBV20-1 and TRBJ2-7; D is unclear. The length of the CDR3 is 13 residues. Germline V CDR1 and CDR2: DFQATT, SNEGSKA (reference sequence). The ends were cut back, 5 bases at V and 1 base at J, with 12 bases in the middle.

This clonotype came up once. J is TRBJ1-5 and V is TRBV5-5; a weak D match, TRBD1 (6 bases). The V end lost 2 bases, the J end lost 0 bases, and 12 bases lay between the germline ends. Germline CDR1 and CDR2: SGHKS and YYEKEE (reference sequence). The CDR3 spans 16 residues. The CDR3 loop reads CASSLYGTLSNQPQHF. The CDR3 coding sequence is TGTGCCAGCAGCTTATACGGGACACTTAGCAATCAGCCCCAGCATTTT. Using reference TRBV5-5 and TRBJ1-5 for the parts outside the CDR3, the full variable domain is DAGVTQSPTHLIKTRGQQVTLRCSPISGHKSVSWYQQVLGQGPQFIFQYYEKEERGRGNFPDRFSARQFPNYSSELNVNALLLGDSALYLCASSLYGTLSNQPQHFGDGTRLSIL.

This clonotype has a handful of counts. The V call is TRBV27, the J call TRBJ2-7; D is perhaps TRBD1 or TRBD2 (5 bases each). Looked up from germline, CDR1 is MNHEY and CDR2 is SMNVEV (reference sequence). The CDR3 consists of 17 residues. The germline V and J ends were trimmed by 4 bases and 0 bases, with 19 bases remaining between them. The CDR3 DNA follows: TGTGCCAGCAGTTCCCGCCCGCTGGGGGTAAACTCCTACGAGCAGTACTTC. This translates into CASSSRPLGVNSYEQYF.

The chain uses TRBV27 and TRBJ2-3; D perhaps matches TRBD2 (7 bases). This CDR3 comprises 16 residues. From germline, CDR1 is MNHEY and CDR2 SMNVEV (reference sequence). V lost 6 bases, J lost 0 bases, and 16 bases lay in between. The CDR3 DNA reads as TGTGCCAGCAGAACAGGGAGGGAAACTAGCACAGATACGCAGTATTTT. It translates to CASRTGRETSTDTQYF.

This clonotype was seen a few times. V and J are TRBV27 and TRBJ1-6; D unresolved. CDR3 size: 13 residues. The germline gives CDR1 MNHEY, CDR2 SMNVEV (reference sequence). V was trimmed by 3 bases and J by 7 bases, leaving 7 bases between them. The CDR3 DNA reads TGTGCCAGCAGTTTCTTGGGGAATTCACCCCTCCACTTT. This sequence encodes CASSFLGNSPLHF.

Here the CDR3 DNA reads TGCGCCAGCAGCTTAATGCAGGGAGCGTCGGGCTACACCTTC. Its protein product is CASSLMQGASGYTF. This chain links TRBV5-1 with TRBJ1-2, with TRBD1 as a possible D gene (5 bases). This CDR3 contains 14 residues. Germline CDR1 and CDR2: SGHRS and YFSETQ. The ends were cut back, 2 bases at V and 8 bases at J, with 16 bases in the middle.

The CDR3 DNA sequence: TGTGCCACCAGTGATTTCGGCCCAGGAACAGTCGGGGAGCTGTTTTTT. Translation: CATSDFGPGTVGELFF. The V gene is TRBV24-1, the J gene TRBJ2-2; no clear D. The V end was cut by 1 base, the J end by 7 bases, with 15 bases between. CDR1 and CDR2 from the germline V gene are KGHDR and SFDVKD. The CDR3 extends over 16 amino acids.

This clonotype has a count of ten or more. The rearrangement links TRBV6-2 or TRBV6-3 to TRBJ2-2, with TRBD1 matching over 7 bases. The ends lost 5 bases at V and 0 bases at J; junction bases unmatched: 0. Germline lookup yields CDR1 MNHEY and CDR2 SVGEGT. The CDR3 loop spans 14 amino acids. CDR3 in amino acids: CASSDRANTGELFF. The CDR3 nucleotides read TGTGCCAGCAGTGACAGGGCGAACACCGGGGAGCTGTTTTTT.

The chain couples TRBV6-5 to TRBJ1-4; 9 bases align to TRBD1. The CDR3 consists of 14 residues. The ends lost 4 bases at V and 6 bases at J; junction bases unmatched: 3. Germline V gene sequence: CDR1 MNHEY, CDR2 SVGAGI. CDR3 nucleotide sequence: TGTGCCAGCAGTTGGGGACAGGGTTATGAAAAACTGTTTTTT. It translates to CASSWGQGYEKLFF.

The chain combines TRBV6-5 with TRBJ2-2, with TRBD2 matching 8 bases. The ends lost 0 bases at V and 7 bases at J; junction bases unmatched: 7. CDR1 and CDR2 from the germline V gene are MNHEY and SVGAGI. The CDR3 loop spans 16 amino acids. Here the CDR3 DNA reads TGTGCCAGCAGTTACTCGGAACGGGGGGGCGGCGGGGAGCTGTTTTTT. Translating gives CASSYSERGGGGELFF.

The J gene is TRBJ1-5, the V gene TRBV20-1; 9 nucleotides line up with TRBD1. V shed 4 bases, J shed 6 bases, and the junction held 10 bases outside the gene matches. Germline V gives CDR1 DFQATT, CDR2 SNEGSKA (reference sequence). The CDR3 is made up of 15 amino acids. For the CDR3, the DNA is TGCAGTGCTACCCCGGGACAGGGACCGGGTCAGCCCCAGCATTTT. Its protein is CSATPGQGPGQPQHF.

This chain uses TRBV4-1 with TRBJ1-1; no definite D call. The V end lost 3 bases, the J end lost 0 bases, and 14 bases lay between the germline ends. The CDR3 runs 16 residues. CDR1 and CDR2 from the germline V gene are MGHRA and YSYEKL. CDR3 loop: CASSHRDFLVNTEAFF. The CDR3 DNA follows: TGCGCCAGCAGCCATCGTGATTTCTTGGTGAACACTGAAGCTTTCTTT.

This clonotype was observed many times. This chain links TRBV27 with TRBJ1-1; a possible D gene is TRBD1 (5 bases). The germline V gene encodes CDR1 MNHEY and CDR2 SMNVEV (reference sequence). V lost 0 bases and J 9 bases, leaving 17 bases between the germline ends. The CDR3 loop spans 15 amino acids. The CDR3 is CASSLSMQGDMKAFF. CDR3 DNA: TGTGCCAGCAGTTTATCTATGCAGGGCGATATGAAAGCTTTCTTT.